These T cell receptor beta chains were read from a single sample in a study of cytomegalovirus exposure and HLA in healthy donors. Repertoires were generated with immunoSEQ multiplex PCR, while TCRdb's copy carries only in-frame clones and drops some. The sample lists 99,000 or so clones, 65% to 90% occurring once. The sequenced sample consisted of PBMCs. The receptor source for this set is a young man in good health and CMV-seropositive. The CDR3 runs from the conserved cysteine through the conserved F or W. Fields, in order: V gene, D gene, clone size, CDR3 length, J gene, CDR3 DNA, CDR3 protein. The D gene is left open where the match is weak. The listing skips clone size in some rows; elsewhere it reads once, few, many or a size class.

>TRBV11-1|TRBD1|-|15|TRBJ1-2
TGTGCCAGCAGCTTAGGCTCCGGGACAGGGCATGGCTACACCTTC
CASSLGSGTGHGYTF
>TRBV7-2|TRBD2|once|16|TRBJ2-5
TGTGCCAGCAGCTTGGTAGCGGGGGGCCAGGGGGAGACCCAGTACTTC
CASSLVAGGQGETQYF
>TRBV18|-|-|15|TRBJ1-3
TGTGCCAGCTCACAAACAGGACGCTCTGGAAACACCATATATTTT
CASSQTGRSGNTIYF
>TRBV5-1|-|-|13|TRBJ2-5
TGCGCCAGCAGCTTGAGGACGGGGGAGACCCAGTACTTC
CASSLRTGETQYF
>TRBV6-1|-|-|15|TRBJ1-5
TGTGCCAGCAGTGAAGGGGTCAGGTTGGCTCAGCCCCAGCATTTT
CASSEGVRLAQPQHF
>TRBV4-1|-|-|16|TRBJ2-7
TGCGCCAGCAGCCAATCACCTTTTGGAGGGGAGGAAGAGCAGTACTTC
CASSQSPFGGEEEQYF
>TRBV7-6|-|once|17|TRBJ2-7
TGTGCCAGCAGCTTAGGGCAGGGATGGGCCCGTGAAGGCGAGCAGTACTTC
CASSLGQGWAREGEQYF
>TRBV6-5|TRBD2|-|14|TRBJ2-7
TGTGCCAGCAAGCGGGGGGTAGGACCCTACGAGCAGTACTTC
CASKRGVGPYEQYF
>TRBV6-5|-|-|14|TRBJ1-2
TGTGCCAGCAGTCTTACCCGGTCTAACTATGGCTACACCTTC
CASSLTRSNYGYTF
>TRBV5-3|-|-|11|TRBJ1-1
TGTGCCAGAAGCTTTACAGGGAACGCTTTCTTT
CARSFTGNAFF
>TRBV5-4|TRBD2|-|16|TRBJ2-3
TGTGCCAGCAGCCCAGATAGCGGGTCTAGCACAGATACGCAGTATTTT
CASSPDSGSSTDTQYF
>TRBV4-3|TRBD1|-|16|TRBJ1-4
TGCGCCAGCAGCCAAGGGGCGGGCAGGGGGGTAGCGGAACTGTTTTTT
CASSQGAGRGVAELFF
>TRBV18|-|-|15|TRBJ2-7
TGTGCCAGCTCTCCCGGACTCGTCCACTCCTACGAGCAGTACTTC
CASSPGLVHSYEQYF
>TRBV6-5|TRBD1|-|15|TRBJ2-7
TGTGCCAGCATCGCCCGACGAGGGGGCGCCTACGAGCAGTACTTC
CASIARRGGAYEQYF
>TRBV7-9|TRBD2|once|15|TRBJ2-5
TGTGCCAGCAGCCCGGGGACTAGCGGCCAAGAGACCCAGTACTTC
CASSPGTSGQETQYF
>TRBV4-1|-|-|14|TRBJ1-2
TGCGCCAGCAGCCAACCCGGGGAGGGATACGGCTACACCTTC
CASSQPGEGYGYTF
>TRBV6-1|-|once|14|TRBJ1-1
TGTGCCAGCAGTGAAGGACACTTGAACACTGAAGCTTTCTTT
CASSEGHLNTEAFF
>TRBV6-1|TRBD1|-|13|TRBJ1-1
TGTGCCAGCAGTGAAGGCAGGGGGCTGAGAGCTTTCTTT
CASSEGRGLRAFF
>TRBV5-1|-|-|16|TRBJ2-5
TGCGCCAGCAGCTTGGGGGCTAGGAGGACCCAAGAGACCCAGTACTTC
CASSLGARRTQETQYF
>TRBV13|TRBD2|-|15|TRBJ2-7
TGTGCCAGCAGCTCCCGACTAGCGGACCCCTACGAGCAGTACTTC
CASSSRLADPYEQYF
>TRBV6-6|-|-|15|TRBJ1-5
TGTGCCAGCACCCGGGGTGTTGGGCGCAATCAGCCCCAGCATTTT
CASTRGVGRNQPQHF
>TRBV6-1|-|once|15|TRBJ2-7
TGTGCCAGCTTTAGAGACAGCAGGGTAGGCCACGAGCAGTACTTC
CASFRDSRVGHEQYF
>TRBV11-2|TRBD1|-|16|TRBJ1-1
TGTGCCAGCAGCTTAGGTAAGGACAGGCTGAACACTGAAGCTTTCTTT
CASSLGKDRLNTEAFF
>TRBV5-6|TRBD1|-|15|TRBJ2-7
TGTGCCAGCAGCCATTGGACAGGGCCGGCCGGGGAGCAGTACTTC
CASSHWTGPAGEQYF
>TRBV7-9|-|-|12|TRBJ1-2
TGTGCCAGCAGCTTTCTCCTCTATGGCTACACCTTC
CASSFLLYGYTF
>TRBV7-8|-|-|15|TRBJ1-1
TGTGCCAGCAGCGCTCAGGTGATGGGGGGCACTGAAGCTTTCTTT
CASSAQVMGGTEAFF
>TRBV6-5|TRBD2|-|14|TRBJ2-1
TGTGCCAGCAGTTACCAAGGACTAGCGGGTGAGCAGTTCTTC
CASSYQGLAGEQFF
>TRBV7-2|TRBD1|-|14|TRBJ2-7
TGTGCCAGCAGCTTAGGGTGGCAGGGGGCCGAGCAGTACTTC
CASSLGWQGAEQYF
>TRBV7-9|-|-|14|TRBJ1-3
TGTGCCAGCAGCCTAGGGCTCTCTGGAAACACCATATATTTT
CASSLGLSGNTIYF
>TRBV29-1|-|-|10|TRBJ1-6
TGCAGCGTCGAGAGGGGGAATCTGCACTTT
CSVERGNLHF
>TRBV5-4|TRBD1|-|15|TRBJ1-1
TGTGCCAGCAGCTCCTCGACAGGGGGAGGCACTGAAGCTTTCTTT
CASSSSTGGGTEAFF
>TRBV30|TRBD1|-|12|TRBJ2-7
TGTGCCTGCAGACAGGGAAACTACGAGCAGTACTTC
CACRQGNYEQYF
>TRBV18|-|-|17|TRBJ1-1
TGTGCCAGCTCAGTTGGACTCTCTGGGAGTATTAACACTGAAGCTTTCTTT
CASSVGLSGSINTEAFF
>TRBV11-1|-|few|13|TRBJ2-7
TGTGCCAGCAGCCGCGCCAACTCCTACGAGCAGTACTTC
CASSRANSYEQYF
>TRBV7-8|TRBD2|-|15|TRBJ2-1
TGTGCCAGCAGCTTACCAGCAACTAGCGGGGAGTCCCTCTTCTTC
CASSLPATSGESLFF
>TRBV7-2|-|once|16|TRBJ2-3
TGTGCCAGCAGCGTCCGGGACTTCGGGGGCACAGATACGCAGTATTTT
CASSVRDFGGTDTQYF
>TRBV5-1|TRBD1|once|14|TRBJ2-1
TGCGCCAGCAGCTTGGGACAGGGGTACAATGAGCAGTTCTTC
CASSLGQGYNEQFF
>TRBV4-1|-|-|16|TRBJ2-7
TGCGCCAGCAGCCGAAGCGGGACAGGTGCATCCTACGAGCAGTACTTC
CASSRSGTGASYEQYF
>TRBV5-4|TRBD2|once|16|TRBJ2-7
TGTGCCAGCAGCTTGGCCAGACTAGCGGAGACCTACGAGCAGTACTTC
CASSLARLAETYEQYF
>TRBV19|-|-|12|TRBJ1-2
TGTGCCAGTAGTATTGGGCAGTATGGCTACACCTTC
CASSIGQYGYTF
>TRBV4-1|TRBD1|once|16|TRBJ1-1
TGCGCCAGCAGCCGAAGACAGGGGGTTGATTTCACTGAAGCTTTCTTT
CASSRRQGVDFTEAFF
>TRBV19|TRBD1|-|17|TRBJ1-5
TGTGCCAGTAGTATTCGGCCCGGGACAGGGGGCAATCAGCCCCAGCATTTT
CASSIRPGTGGNQPQHF
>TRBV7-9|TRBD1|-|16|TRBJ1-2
TGTGCCAGCAGCTTAGCCCCCCGGGGACAGAACTATGGCTACACCTTC
CASSLAPRGQNYGYTF
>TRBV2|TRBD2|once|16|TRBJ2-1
TGTGCCAGCAGTGTAACCCCACGGGGGGGAAGGAATGAGCAGTTCTTC
CASSVTPRGGRNEQFF
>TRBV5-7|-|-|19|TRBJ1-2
TGTGCCAGCAGCTCCTCGTACCCATCAGGCCTTTATACAACATATGGCTACACCTTC
CASSSSYPSGLYTTYGYTF
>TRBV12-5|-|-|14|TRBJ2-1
TGTGCTACCCGCCGGGACTCGGAGAATAATGAGCAGTTCTTC
CATRRDSENNEQFF
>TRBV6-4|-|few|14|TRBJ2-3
TGTGCCAGCAGTGAAGGGGAAGGGGCAGATACGCAGTATTTT
CASSEGEGADTQYF
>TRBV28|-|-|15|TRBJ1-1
TGTGCCAGCAGTTTAAGCGGCCCCCCGGGAACTGAAGCTTTCTTT
CASSLSGPPGTEAFF